The TCR beta chain described here comes from a study of cytomegalovirus exposure and HLA in healthy donors. Study-wide findings and caveats: As a later analysis showed, a missense DCLRE1C variant was linked to trimming of TCR beta V- and J-genes. The study assumed roughly uniform donor sequencing depth for presence/absence analyses.

A multiplex PCR was run with 60 Vbeta primers and 13 Jbeta primers. The table came from immunoSEQ multiplex PCR; TCRdb's copy has only in-frame clones and leaves some out. The sample lists approximately 260,000 clones, 85% to 95% seen once, with 1.7% in the top ten. CDR3 length: 14 residues. CDR1 is MNHEY and CDR2 is SMNVEV in the germline V gene (reference sequence). V dropped 6 bases and J dropped 8 bases, with 19 bases sitting between them. Remarks on this clone: Antigen specificity is unknown.

V usage is TRBV27 and J usage is TRBJ1-2; no firm D call. The specimen sequenced was PBMCs. This TCR was sampled from a girl aged 2-9 years in good health and CMV-seronegative. The CDR3 DNA reads as TGTGCCAGCAGGCCAGGAACTGCCCCGTGGGGCTACACCTTC. It is translated as CASRPGTAPWGYTF.